The following is a T cell receptor beta chain sequence with its context. Germline CDR1 is SGHTA and CDR2 is FQGNSA. V was clipped by 5 bases and J by 2 bases; unmatched bases: 9. The CDR3 totals 15 residues. Original data processing: Counts of nucleated cells, estimated from reference gene primer amplification, were obtained. TCRdb's table, derived via immunoSEQ multiplex PCR, lists solely in-frame clones and lacks some. V and J calls and clone size are those listed in that table; D and trimming were worked out from the DNA. The sample includes 210,000 or so clones, 80% to 85% seen only once; the top ten take about a sixth. The data derive from a study of blood T cell repertoires in COVID-19. On the study more broadly: COVID-19 samples, acute and convalescent, were from the United States, Italy and Spain. The analysed material was cDNA or gDNA that came from T cells, B-cell-depleted T cells, or PBMCs.

This clonotype was obtained from a woman older than 75 with active or convalescent COVID-19. The V gene is TRBV7-2, the J gene TRBJ2-7, with TRBD1 identical over 7 bases. Source material: peripheral blood. The CDR3 sequence: CASSSREGAAYEQYF. In nucleotides, the CDR3 is TGTGCCAGCAGCAGCCGTGAGGGGGCGGCCTACGAGCAGTACTTC. The full variable domain, its missing parts supplied by reference TRBV7-2 and TRBJ2-7, is GAGVSQSPSNKVTEKGKDVELRCDPISGHTALYWYRQSLGQGLEFLIYFQGNSAPDKSGLPSDRFSAERTGGSVSTLTIQRTQQEDSAVYLCASSSREGAAYEQYFGPGTRLTVT.